These T cell receptor beta chains were read from a single sample in a study of pediatric ulcerative colitis. Sequenced by immunoSEQ multiplex PCR; TCRdb stores in-frame clones only, minus some. The table lists around 68,000 clones, 77% of them singletons. Sequencing was carried out using blood. These receptors were collected from a boy younger than 18 with moderate ulcerative colitis. The CDR3 runs from the conserved cysteine through the conserved F or W. The order of the fields is clone size, V gene, D gene, J gene, CDR3 protein, CDR3 DNA. D genes are given only for firm matches. Only some rows state a clone size, as once, few, many or a class for expanded clones.

clone_size: -; v_call: TRBV6-6; d_call: TRBD1; j_call: TRBJ1-1; cdr3_aa: CASTDTGGRNTEAFF; cdr3_nt: TGTGCCAGCACCGACACAGGGGGGCGGAACACTGAAGCTTTCTTT
clone_size: -; v_call: TRBV5-8; d_call: TRBD1; j_call: TRBJ1-6; cdr3_aa: CASSRHLGTGANSPLHF; cdr3_nt: TGTGCCAGCAGCCGCCACCTCGGGACAGGGGCTAATTCACCCCTCCACTTT
clone_size: few; v_call: TRBV30; d_call: -; j_call: TRBJ1-1; cdr3_aa: CAWCPEFMNTEAFF; cdr3_nt: TGTGCCTGGTGCCCCGAGTTTATGAACACTGAAGCTTTCTTT
clone_size: -; v_call: TRBV6-5; d_call: -; j_call: TRBJ1-6; cdr3_aa: CASSYTLSYNSPLHF; cdr3_nt: TGTGCCAGCAGTTATACACTCTCCTATAATTCACCCCTCCACTTT
clone_size: -; v_call: TRBV4-3; d_call: TRBD2; j_call: TRBJ2-7; cdr3_aa: CASSQDTSDSYEQYF; cdr3_nt: TGCGCCAGCAGCCAGGATACTAGCGACTCCTACGAGCAGTACTTC
clone_size: once; v_call: TRBV6-1; d_call: -; j_call: TRBJ1-4; cdr3_aa: CASSTLRGAEKLFF; cdr3_nt: TGTGCCAGCAGCACATTACGCGGGGCTGAAAAACTGTTTTTT
clone_size: -; v_call: TRBV10-3; d_call: TRBD1; j_call: TRBJ1-5; cdr3_aa: CASSYGQGEWNQPQHF; cdr3_nt: TGTGCCAGCAGTTACGGGCAGGGGGAGTGGAATCAGCCCCAGCATTTT
clone_size: -; v_call: TRBV11-3; d_call: -; j_call: TRBJ2-1; cdr3_aa: CASSSDYYNEQFF; cdr3_nt: TGTGCCAGCAGCTCGGACTATTACAATGAGCAGTTCTTC
clone_size: -; v_call: TRBV20-1; d_call: -; j_call: TRBJ1-1; cdr3_aa: CSRGRNTEAFF; cdr3_nt: TGCAGCAGGGGACGGAACACTGAAGCTTTCTTT
clone_size: -; v_call: TRBV9; d_call: -; j_call: TRBJ1-1; cdr3_aa: CASSVAQVSTEAFF; cdr3_nt: TGTGCCAGCAGCGTAGCACAGGTCAGCACTGAAGCTTTCTTT
clone_size: -; v_call: TRBV11-2; d_call: -; j_call: TRBJ1-1; cdr3_aa: CASSHVPGLGGSTEAFF; cdr3_nt: TGTGCCAGCAGCCATGTACCGGGCCTAGGTGGTTCCACTGAAGCTTTCTTT
clone_size: -; v_call: TRBV5-1; d_call: TRBD1; j_call: TRBJ2-1; cdr3_aa: CASSLKQGPSGDEQFF; cdr3_nt: TGCGCCAGCAGCTTGAAACAGGGGCCCTCGGGCGATGAGCAGTTCTTC
clone_size: -; v_call: TRBV30; d_call: TRBD1; j_call: TRBJ2-1; cdr3_aa: CAWSGGQGAIGQFF; cdr3_nt: TGTGCCTGGAGTGGGGGACAGGGGGCGATCGGGCAGTTCTTC
clone_size: -; v_call: TRBV11-2; d_call: -; j_call: TRBJ1-2; cdr3_aa: CASSSIRGFIPGYTF; cdr3_nt: TGTGCCAGCAGCTCAATCAGGGGCTTTATCCCCGGCTACACCTTC
clone_size: -; v_call: TRBV7-6; d_call: TRBD2; j_call: TRBJ2-7; cdr3_aa: CASSLSAGGLYEQYF; cdr3_nt: TGTGCCAGCAGCTTATCGGCGGGGGGCCTCTACGAGCAGTACTTC
clone_size: -; v_call: TRBV11-2; d_call: TRBD2; j_call: TRBJ2-7; cdr3_aa: CASSSSGIYEQYF; cdr3_nt: TGTGCCAGCAGCTCGAGCGGGATCTACGAGCAGTACTTC
clone_size: -; v_call: TRBV6-1; d_call: -; j_call: TRBJ2-2; cdr3_aa: CASSGGTGELFF; cdr3_nt: TGTGCCAGCAGTGGCGGCACCGGGGAGCTGTTTTTT
clone_size: -; v_call: TRBV27; d_call: TRBD1; j_call: TRBJ2-6; cdr3_aa: CASSTSGQGVTSGANVLTF; cdr3_nt: TGTGCCAGCAGTACCTCGGGACAGGGGGTCACCTCTGGGGCCAACGTCCTGACTTTC
clone_size: once; v_call: TRBV6-5; d_call: -; j_call: TRBJ2-1; cdr3_aa: CASSYGGGGSYNEQFF; cdr3_nt: TGTGCCAGCAGTTACGGTGGAGGAGGCTCCTACAATGAGCAGTTCTTC
clone_size: few; v_call: TRBV19; d_call: -; j_call: TRBJ1-5; cdr3_aa: CASSMYGEQPQHF; cdr3_nt: TGTGCCAGTAGTATGTACGGGGAGCAGCCCCAGCATTTT
clone_size: -; v_call: TRBV29-1; d_call: -; j_call: TRBJ2-1; cdr3_aa: CSVVFSNEQFF; cdr3_nt: TGCAGCGTTGTGTTCTCCAATGAGCAGTTCTTC
clone_size: -; v_call: TRBV27; d_call: -; j_call: TRBJ2-6; cdr3_aa: CASTSGQRLSGANVLTF; cdr3_nt: TGTGCCAGCACCAGTGGACAGAGACTCTCTGGGGCCAACGTCCTGACTTTC
clone_size: many; v_call: TRBV7-9; d_call: -; j_call: TRBJ1-1; cdr3_aa: CASSLEAGWTEAFF; cdr3_nt: TGTGCCAGCAGCTTAGAGGCGGGTTGGACTGAAGCTTTCTTT
clone_size: -; v_call: TRBV27; d_call: -; j_call: TRBJ1-1; cdr3_aa: CASRPTGSNTEAFF; cdr3_nt: TGTGCCAGCAGGCCGACAGGCAGTAACACTGAAGCTTTCTTT
clone_size: -; v_call: TRBV5-4; d_call: TRBD2; j_call: TRBJ2-7; cdr3_aa: CASRALTEPGGPHEQYF; cdr3_nt: TGTGCCAGCAGGGCTCTTACTGAACCGGGGGGGCCCCACGAGCAGTACTTC
clone_size: -; v_call: TRBV25-1; d_call: TRBD1; j_call: TRBJ1-4; cdr3_aa: CASSRADRGLEKLFF; cdr3_nt: TGTGCCAGCAGTCGGGCCGACAGGGGGCTTGAAAAACTGTTTTTT
clone_size: -; v_call: TRBV5-6; d_call: -; j_call: TRBJ2-5; cdr3_aa: CATAQFAEGETQYF; cdr3_nt: TGTGCCACGGCCCAGTTCGCGGAGGGAGAGACCCAGTACTTC
clone_size: -; v_call: TRBV18; d_call: -; j_call: TRBJ2-3; cdr3_aa: CASSPGRSTDTQYF; cdr3_nt: TGTGCCAGCTCACCAGGGAGGTCCACAGATACGCAGTATTTT
clone_size: -; v_call: TRBV5-4; d_call: TRBD1; j_call: TRBJ1-4; cdr3_aa: CASTSQPRQGRGNEKLFF; cdr3_nt: TGTGCCAGCACCTCCCAGCCCCGACAGGGCCGCGGTAATGAAAAACTGTTTTTT
clone_size: -; v_call: TRBV5-1; d_call: -; j_call: TRBJ2-1; cdr3_aa: CASSLEWNYNEQFF; cdr3_nt: TGCGCCAGCAGCTTGGAGTGGAACTACAATGAGCAGTTCTTC
clone_size: -; v_call: TRBV5-1; d_call: TRBD1; j_call: TRBJ1-1; cdr3_aa: CASSLAGGYTEAFF; cdr3_nt: TGCGCCAGCAGCTTGGCAGGGGGATACACTGAAGCTTTCTTT
clone_size: -; v_call: TRBV19; d_call: -; j_call: TRBJ1-3; cdr3_aa: CASSVTGTWDTIYF; cdr3_nt: TGTGCCAGTAGTGTCACAGGGACCTGGGACACCATATATTTT
clone_size: once; v_call: TRBV13; d_call: TRBD1; j_call: TRBJ1-6; cdr3_aa: CASSPRGQGLGRNSPLHF; cdr3_nt: TGTGCCAGCAGCCCCAGGGGACAGGGTTTGGGTCGGAATTCACCCCTCCACTTT
clone_size: -; v_call: TRBV7-2; d_call: TRBD2; j_call: TRBJ2-7; cdr3_aa: CATKAGGAYEQYF; cdr3_nt: TGTGCCACAAAAGCGGGAGGGGCCTACGAGCAGTACTTC
clone_size: -; v_call: TRBV19; d_call: -; j_call: TRBJ1-5; cdr3_aa: CASRQPENQPQHF; cdr3_nt: TGTGCCAGTAGACAGCCGGAGAATCAGCCCCAGCATTTT
clone_size: few; v_call: TRBV18; d_call: TRBD1; j_call: TRBJ1-2; cdr3_aa: CASSPPGTGGGGYTF; cdr3_nt: TGTGCCAGCTCACCACCGGGGACAGGCGGAGGGGGCTACACCTTC
clone_size: -; v_call: TRBV29-1; d_call: -; j_call: TRBJ1-2; cdr3_aa: CSVVEGLTYGYTF; cdr3_nt: TGCAGCGTTGTTGAGGGACTTACATATGGCTACACCTTC
clone_size: -; v_call: TRBV19; d_call: -; j_call: TRBJ2-7; cdr3_aa: CASSIMASTNEQYF; cdr3_nt: TGTGCCAGTAGTATCATGGCCAGTACCAACGAGCAGTACTTC
clone_size: -; v_call: TRBV7-8; d_call: TRBD1; j_call: TRBJ1-5; cdr3_aa: CASSPPGQGNQPQHF; cdr3_nt: TGTGCCAGCAGTCCTCCGGGACAGGGGAACCAGCCCCAGCATTTT
clone_size: -; v_call: TRBV11-2; d_call: -; j_call: TRBJ2-3; cdr3_aa: CASSLDTGYIDTQYF; cdr3_nt: TGTGCCAGCAGCTTAGATACAGGGTATATCGATACGCAGTATTTT
clone_size: -; v_call: TRBV6-5; d_call: -; j_call: TRBJ2-4; cdr3_aa: CASSRMGAKNIQYF; cdr3_nt: TGTGCCAGCAGCAGGATGGGGGCCAAAAACATTCAGTACTTC
clone_size: -; v_call: TRBV19; d_call: -; j_call: TRBJ1-2; cdr3_aa: CASSIGQIGYTF; cdr3_nt: TGTGCCAGTAGTATCGGACAGATTGGCTACACCTTC
clone_size: -; v_call: TRBV29-1; d_call: -; j_call: TRBJ2-7; cdr3_aa: CSMLHLGEQYF; cdr3_nt: TGCAGCATGCTGCACCTAGGCGAGCAGTACTTC
clone_size: -; v_call: TRBV9; d_call: TRBD1; j_call: TRBJ1-1; cdr3_aa: CASSAPLGQGFVGTEAFF; cdr3_nt: TGTGCCAGCAGCGCCCCCCTGGGACAGGGGTTTGTAGGCACTGAAGCTTTCTTT
clone_size: few; v_call: TRBV2; d_call: TRBD1; j_call: TRBJ1-3; cdr3_aa: CASRRTGRNTIYF; cdr3_nt: TGTGCCAGCAGGAGGACAGGGCGAAACACCATATATTTT
clone_size: -; v_call: TRBV9; d_call: TRBD1; j_call: TRBJ1-2; cdr3_aa: CASSLHRGMNYGYTF; cdr3_nt: TGTGCCAGCAGCCTACACAGGGGGATGAACTATGGCTACACCTTC
clone_size: few; v_call: TRBV27; d_call: -; j_call: TRBJ1-1; cdr3_aa: CASSLSWGIEAFF; cdr3_nt: TGTGCCAGCAGTTTATCATGGGGGATTGAAGCTTTCTTT
clone_size: -; v_call: TRBV11-2; d_call: TRBD2; j_call: TRBJ2-7; cdr3_aa: CASSVRGLAGAGEQYF; cdr3_nt: TGTGCCAGCAGCGTTAGGGGACTAGCGGGAGCGGGCGAGCAGTACTTC
clone_size: -; v_call: TRBV19; d_call: -; j_call: TRBJ2-5; cdr3_aa: CASASTSTGRETQYF; cdr3_nt: TGTGCCAGCGCATCAACCTCGACAGGTCGAGAGACCCAGTACTTC
clone_size: -; v_call: TRBV10-1; d_call: -; j_call: TRBJ2-1; cdr3_aa: CASSEKVFPYNEQFF; cdr3_nt: TGCGCCAGCAGTGAAAAGGTCTTCCCCTACAATGAGCAGTTCTTC
clone_size: -; v_call: TRBV10-2; d_call: -; j_call: TRBJ2-7; cdr3_aa: CASNPGKDGIIYEQYF; cdr3_nt: TGCGCCAGCAACCCTGGGAAGGACGGAATAATCTACGAGCAGTACTTC
clone_size: -; v_call: TRBV2; d_call: -; j_call: TRBJ2-3; cdr3_aa: CASSEDGGGTDTQYF; cdr3_nt: TGTGCCAGCAGTGAAGATGGAGGGGGCACAGATACGCAGTATTTT
clone_size: -; v_call: TRBV18; d_call: TRBD1; j_call: TRBJ2-2; cdr3_aa: CASSPRQGEDTGELFF; cdr3_nt: TGTGCCAGCTCCCCTAGACAGGGTGAGGACACCGGGGAGCTGTTTTTT
clone_size: -; v_call: TRBV7-2; d_call: -; j_call: TRBJ2-3; cdr3_aa: CASTLYYQASDTQYF; cdr3_nt: TGTGCCAGCACCCTTTACTACCAGGCTTCAGATACGCAGTATTTT
clone_size: -; v_call: TRBV27; d_call: -; j_call: TRBJ2-5; cdr3_aa: CASSLPRSGPRDEETQYF; cdr3_nt: TGTGCCAGCAGTTTACCGAGGTCGGGGCCGAGAGATGAAGAGACCCAGTACTTC
clone_size: -; v_call: TRBV6-5; d_call: -; j_call: TRBJ1-1; cdr3_aa: CASSSAGVKAFF; cdr3_nt: TGTGCCAGCAGTTCCGCGGGAGTGAAAGCTTTCTTT
clone_size: -; v_call: TRBV11-1; d_call: TRBD1; j_call: TRBJ1-1; cdr3_aa: CASSNDRGRETEAFF; cdr3_nt: TGTGCCAGCAGCAACGACAGGGGGCGTGAGACTGAAGCTTTCTTT
clone_size: once; v_call: TRBV15; d_call: -; j_call: TRBJ2-5; cdr3_aa: CATSREGARETQYF; cdr3_nt: TGTGCCACCAGCAGAGAAGGGGCGCGGGAGACCCAGTACTTC
clone_size: -; v_call: TRBV10-1; d_call: -; j_call: TRBJ2-3; cdr3_aa: CASSEGKGDPDTQYF; cdr3_nt: TGCGCCAGCAGTGAGGGGAAGGGAGACCCAGATACGCAGTATTTT
clone_size: -; v_call: TRBV7-6; d_call: TRBD1; j_call: TRBJ2-5; cdr3_aa: CASSLDTGAKTQYF; cdr3_nt: TGTGCCAGCAGCTTAGATACAGGGGCGAAGACCCAGTACTTC